This entry lists 6 T cell receptor beta chains sequenced from one sample in a study of cytomegalovirus exposure and HLA in healthy donors. Measured with immunoSEQ multiplex PCR; TCRdb has only the in-frame clones, and not every one. The sample contains about 160,000 clones, roughly 90% of which appear only once. The sample consisted of PBMCs. The source of these receptors is a woman aged 25 to 39 in good health and CMV-seronegative.

The chain joins TRBV28 to TRBJ2-5; TRBD1 aligns across 9 bases. This CDR3 contains 17 residues. CDR1 and CDR2 (germline): MDHEN, SYDVKM. The J segment lost 5 bases and the V segment lost 1 base, leaving 11 bases of the junction unmatched. CDR3 DNA sequence: TGTGCCAGCAGTTTATTAATCGGACAGGGGATTAGGGAGACCCAGTACTTC. Amino acid sequence: CASSLLIGQGIRETQYF.

The chain is built from TRBV27 and TRBJ1-6, with a tentative D call TRBD1 (5 bases). Germline lookup yields CDR1 MNHEY and CDR2 SMNVEV (reference sequence). This CDR3 contains 15 residues. Trimming pared 0 bases from V and 10 bases from J, leaving 13 bases between. The DNA for the CDR3 is TGTGCCAGCAGTTTATCCGGGGCCTTTAACTCACCCCTCCACTTT. Amino acid sequence: CASSLSGAFNSPLHF.

V is TRBV11-2 and J is TRBJ2-7; 9 positions match TRBD1. This CDR3 has 15 residues. Per the germline V gene, CDR1 is SGHAT and CDR2 is FQNNGV. V dropped 5 bases and J dropped 4; count of bases not matched to a gene: 9. The CDR3 loop is CASSPRDRALYEQYF. CDR3 bases: TGTGCCAGCAGCCCCCGGGACAGGGCTTTGTACGAGCAGTACTTC.

The chain combines TRBV5-6 with TRBJ1-1; TRBD1 aligns across 8 bases. After removal of 4 bases from V and 1 base from J, the junction contained 3 bases not matched to a gene. The CDR3 loop spans 14 amino acids. CDR1 and CDR2 (germline): SGHDT, YYEEEE. The CDR3, as DNA: TGTGCCAGCAGCGCGGGACAGGCGAACACTGAAGCTTTCTTT. Amino acids: CASSAGQANTEAFF.

This rearrangement joins TRBV6-4 to TRBJ2-5, with 8 bases that match TRBD2. Germline CDR1 and CDR2: MRHNA and SNTAGT. The length of the CDR3 is 16 residues. J lost 6 bases, V lost 0 bases, and 9 bases had no gene match. The CDR3 DNA reads TGTGCCAGCAGTGACTCGAGCCGGGGGGGGCAAAAGACCCAGTACTTC. The encoded protein is CASSDSSRGGQKTQYF.

The chain carries TRBV27 and TRBJ2-5; 10 bases are shared with TRBD1. The V gene's germline CDR1 is MNHEY and CDR2 SMNVEV (reference sequence). The V segment lost 5 bases and the J segment 0 bases; nucleotides outside the gene matches: 3. This CDR3 region has 15 residues. The CDR3 DNA reads TGTGCCAGCAGTAAGGACAGGGGGTACCAAGAGACCCAGTACTTC. It codes for CASSKDRGYQETQYF.